This TCR beta chain was recorded in a study of shared clonotypes between healthy human individuals. Study-wide findings and caveats: Clonotype sharing across a few donors was observed for about 5.2% of naive CD4 clonotypes. Compared with memory subsets, naive subsets generally had larger estimated richness.

In the original workflow: Filtering differed, since immunoSEQ gave only junction sequences and no quality scores. The assay was immunoSEQ multiplex PCR, and TCRdb's table has in-frame clones only and misses some. From that table come the V and J calls and clone size; the DNA was used to work out D and trimming. Among 950,000 to 1,200,000 clones listed, 60% to 85% were seen once. On this clone itself: Its matching antigen is unknown.

Germline V gene lookup returns CDR1 SEHNR and CDR2 FQNEAQ (reference sequence). V shed 5 bases and J shed 5 bases, with 13 bases lying between them. The CDR3 spans 14 residues. Memory CD4+ cells were the fraction left after CD45RA+ naive selection. The chain recombines TRBV7-9 with TRBJ1-3; weak D call: TRBD1 (5 bases). The sequence was collected from a man aged 18 to 35 in good health. Some clones in this sample may be carry-over from other donors' samples. The source material was memory CD4+ T cells from PBMCs. Subset described: CD45RA-negative fraction. In DNA, the CDR3 is TGTGCCAGCAGCCCCATGGGACTTCGAAACACCATATATTTT. Protein: CASSPMGLRNTIYF.